Reported below is one TCR beta chain. This clonotype was detected a few times. No antigen is known for it. No base quality information exists; no much larger clone differs at one position. Libraries came from RT-PCR. Sequencing instrument: Illumina HiSeq 2500. TCRdb took the public reads, trimmed them with fastp at Q25, ran MiXCR for clone calling and kept in-frame beta chains. Every CDR3 protein is listed once, alongside the most common genes and DNA of its rows. The sample table lists 610,000 or so distinct CDR3 sequences, about 15% of them with a count of one. The ten largest clones add up to around 10% of the sample. The data are from a study of response to subunit inactivated influenza vaccine (dated by TCRdb to the late 2010s). For context, the study as a whole: Deep quantitative T cell receptor repertoire profiling was used in the study to track responses to a trivalent subunit inactivated influenza vaccine. On the study overall, not on this receptor specifically: It was suggested by the authors that each seasonal influenza vaccination may recruit only a limited number of new T cells.

Here the sequenced sample was PBMCs from blood, taken roughly 13 days after vaccination. The clonotype comes from a man aged 45-65 years who received an inactivated influenza vaccine. Donor details come from another sample of the same person, matched by shared clones.

The CDR3 region reads CASSHGKTGLTYEQYF. The sequenced DNA is TGTGCCAGCAGCCACGGAAAGACAGGGCTTACCTACGAGCAGTACTTC. The chain is assembled from TRBV4-2 and TRBJ2-7, with 7 central nucleotides matching TRBD1. According to the germline V gene, CDR1 reads LGHNA and CDR2 reads YNFKEQ. Counted from cysteine to phenylalanine, this CDR3 has 16 amino acids. The entry retains the CDR3 DNA only, 48 bases that are in frame from base 1. The junction shows trimming of 3 bases on V and 2 bases on J, and the gene matches do not reach 10 bases of it.